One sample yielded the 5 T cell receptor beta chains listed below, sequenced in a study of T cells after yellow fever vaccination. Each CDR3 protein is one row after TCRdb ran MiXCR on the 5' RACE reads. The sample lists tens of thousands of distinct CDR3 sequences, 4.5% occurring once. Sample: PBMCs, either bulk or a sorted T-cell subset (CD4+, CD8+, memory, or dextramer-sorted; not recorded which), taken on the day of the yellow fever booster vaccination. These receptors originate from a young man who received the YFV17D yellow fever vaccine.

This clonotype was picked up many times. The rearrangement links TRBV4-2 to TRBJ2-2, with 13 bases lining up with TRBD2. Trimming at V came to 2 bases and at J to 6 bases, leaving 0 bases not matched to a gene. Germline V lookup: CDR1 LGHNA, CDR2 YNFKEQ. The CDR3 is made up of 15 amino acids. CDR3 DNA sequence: TGTGCCAGCAGCCAAACTAGCGGGGGGGCCGGGGAGCTGTTTTTT. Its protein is CASSQTSGGAGELFF.

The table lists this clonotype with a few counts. The CDR3 DNA reads as TGTGCCAGCAGCCCAAAAACTAGGGCACGGTGGGAGACCCAGTACTTC. Protein product: CASSPKTRARWETQYF. This chain connects TRBV3-2 to TRBJ2-5; the listed D gene, TRBD2, was not tested against the DNA. TRBV3-2 is noted as a pseudogene. There are 16 residues in the CDR3.

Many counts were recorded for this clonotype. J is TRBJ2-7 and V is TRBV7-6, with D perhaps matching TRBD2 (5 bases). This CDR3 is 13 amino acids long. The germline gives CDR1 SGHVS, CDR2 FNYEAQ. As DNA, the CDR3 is TGTGGGACCGTGTGGGTGGGTTATGCGGGGCAGTACTTC. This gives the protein CGTVWVGYAGQYF.

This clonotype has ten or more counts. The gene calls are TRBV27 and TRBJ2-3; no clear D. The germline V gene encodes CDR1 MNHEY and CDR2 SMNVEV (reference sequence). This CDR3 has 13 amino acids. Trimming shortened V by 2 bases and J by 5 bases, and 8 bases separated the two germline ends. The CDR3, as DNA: TGTGCCAGCAGTTTAAGGCCCGGAGATACGCAGTATTTT. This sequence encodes CASSLRPGDTQYF.

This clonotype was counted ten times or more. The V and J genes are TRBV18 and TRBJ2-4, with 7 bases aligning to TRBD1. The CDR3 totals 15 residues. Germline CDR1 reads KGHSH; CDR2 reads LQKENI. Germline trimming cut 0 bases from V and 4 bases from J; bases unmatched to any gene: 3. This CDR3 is CASSPPGTEKNIQYF. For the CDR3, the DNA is TGTGCCAGCTCACCACCCGGGACAGAAAAAAACATTCAGTACTTC.